This T cell receptor beta chain was sequenced during a study of regulatory T cells in long-lasting Graves disease. Turning to the study itself: Patients with new Graves' disease had used antithyroid drugs below 3 months.

According to the study, TCR beta libraries were built with iRepertoire HTBI primers and CDR3-region Arm-PCR. TCRdb re-called the multiplex PCR reads through MiXCR, storing one row per CDR3 protein. The sample shows approximately 540,000 distinct CDR3 sequences, 12% of them seen only once. Comments on this clonotype: Its antigen remains unidentified.

CDR3 size: 18 residues. Losses at the gene ends were 3 bases for V and 0 bases for J; bases not matched to a gene: 7. Germline CDR1 reads MNHEY; CDR2 reads SMNVEV (reference sequence). Indicated time point: newly diagnosed GD, antithyroid drugs for less than 3 months. Researchers made the TCR library from RNA that was extracted from PBMCs. Findings and caveats of the study: Persistent Graves' disease cases displayed lower TCR diversity than newly diagnosed ones. It was possible that the small sample size reduced accuracy.

In addition, the sample was reused for a study of T cells in Graves' hyperthyroidism and ophthalmopathy.

This receptor was taken from a woman aged 30 to 39 with Graves disease. The source was peripheral blood mononuclear cells (PBMCs), collected at new diagnosis, from a patient treated with antithyroid drugs. The chain combines TRBV27 with TRBJ2-6, with 8 bases that match TRBD2. DNA of the CDR3: TGTGCCAGCAGTTTTCGGGGGGGGATCCTCTCTGGGGCCAACGTCCTGACTTTC. This translates into CASSFRGGILSGANVLTF.